Following are 13 T cell receptor beta chains from one sample sequenced in a study of control samples from healthy donors and cancer patients. Method: immunoSEQ multiplex PCR; TCRdb's copy keeps in-frame clones and lacks some. Its table records 150,000 to 200,000 clones. Sequenced: blood. These receptors all come from a woman aged 30 to 39 in good health.

The chain carries TRBV7-2 and TRBJ1-1; possible D gene TRBD1, 5 bases. Trimming cost V 5 bases and J 5 bases, with 12 bases left between them. The germline gives CDR1 SGHTA, CDR2 FQGNSA. The CDR3 runs 13 residues. CDR3 residues: CASSPTRDTEAFF. Here the CDR3 DNA reads TGTGCCAGCAGCCCAACCAGGGATACTGAAGCTTTCTTT.

V and J are TRBV7-9 and TRBJ2-7; D is possibly TRBD2 (5 bases). The germline V gene encodes CDR1 SEHNR and CDR2 FQNEAQ (reference sequence). V was clipped by 0 bases and J by 3 bases, with 12 bases between them. The CDR3 runs 15 residues. The CDR3 sequence: CASSLAPRELYEQYF. CDR3 DNA: TGTGCCAGCAGCTTAGCGCCCCGGGAACTCTACGAGCAGTACTTC.

The V gene is TRBV5-6, the J gene TRBJ1-6; D is ambiguous. Trimming shortened V by 0 bases and J by 3 bases, and 10 bases separated the two germline ends. Germline CDR1 reads SGHDT; CDR2 reads YYEEEE. This CDR3 has 16 amino acids. CDR3 bases: TGTGCCAGCAGCTTGGGTCTTGGGTTCTATAATTCACCCCTCCACTTT. Translated: CASSLGLGFYNSPLHF.

The chain combines TRBV19 with TRBJ2-7; D may correspond to TRBD1 or TRBD2 (5 bases each). The CDR3 covers 14 residues. The ends were cut back, 3 bases at V and 2 bases at J, with 11 bases in the middle. CDR1 is LNHDA and CDR2 is SQIVND in the germline V gene (reference sequence). The CDR3 DNA is TGTGCCAGTAGTATCGGGACCTATCCCTACGAGCAGTACTTC. Its translation: CASSIGTYPYEQYF.

This chain joins TRBV25-1 and TRBJ1-1, with TRBD1 identical over 7 bases. The V segment lost 2 bases and the J segment 5 bases; nucleotides outside the gene matches: 8. Germline V CDR1 and CDR2: MGHDK, SYGVNS. This CDR3 is built from 15 residues. Here the CDR3 reads CASSETLGGRTEAFF. CDR3 sequence (DNA): TGTGCCAGCAGTGAAACACTAGGGGGCCGGACTGAAGCTTTCTTT.

The chain employs TRBV11-2 and TRBJ1-2, with TRBD1 matching over 10 bases. Germline CDR1 SGHAT, CDR2 FQNNGV. V gave up 5 bases and J gave up 4 bases; unmatched junction bases: 10. This CDR3 contains 16 residues. DNA of the CDR3: TGTGCCAGCAGCCGCCAGACAGGGGGCAGATCCTATGGCTACACCTTC. Protein sequence: CASSRQTGGRSYGYTF.

The chain uses TRBV6-2 or TRBV6-3 and TRBJ2-7, with D perhaps matching TRBD1 (6 bases). V was cut by 2 bases and J by 5 bases, with 13 bases left in between. The CDR3 spans 14 residues. CDR1 MNHEY and CDR2 SVGEGT come from the germline V gene. The DNA of the CDR3 is TGTGCCAGCAGTTACACAGGGAAGGGGGACGAGCAGTACTTC. This gives the protein CASSYTGKGDEQYF.

The rearrangement joins TRBV6-2 or TRBV6-3 to TRBJ2-6; tentatively, D is TRBD1 (6 bases). The CDR3 runs 15 residues. Germline-derived CDR1 and CDR2 are MNHEY and SVGEGT. V was trimmed by 4 bases and J by 2 bases, leaving 9 bases between them. DNA for the CDR3: TGTGCCAGCAGTTTGGACAGTACTGGGGCCAACGTCCTGACTTTC. The encoded protein is CASSLDSTGANVLTF.

V and J are TRBV27 and TRBJ2-6; a possible D gene is TRBD1 (5 bases). Germline lookup yields CDR1 MNHEY and CDR2 SMNVEV (reference sequence). V dropped 5 bases and J dropped 4 bases, with 12 bases sitting between them. The length of the CDR3 is 15 residues. The CDR3 coding sequence is TGTGCCAGCAGTCCCAGGGAAGTGGGGGCCAACGTCCTGACTTTC. This gives the protein CASSPREVGANVLTF.

The chain couples TRBV6-5 to TRBJ1-2, with a weak D call TRBD1 (5 bases). Germline V CDR1 and CDR2: MNHEY, SVGAGI. The CDR3 is 13 residues long. Trimming cost V 5 bases and J 6 bases, with 13 bases left between them. Written as DNA, the CDR3 is TGTGCCAGCAGTCAGGCAGGGAGGGATGGCTACACCTTC. Its protein product is CASSQAGRDGYTF.

V usage is TRBV28 and J usage is TRBJ1-2; possibly TRBD1 for D (5 bases). The CDR3 covers 14 residues. Trimming cost V 5 bases and J 3 bases, with 13 bases left between them. Germline CDR1 MDHEN, CDR2 SYDVKM. CDR3 bases: TGTGCCAGCAGTCCGTGGACAAACGACTATGGCTACACCTTC. Protein product: CASSPWTNDYGYTF.

The chain carries TRBV6-5 and TRBJ2-7, with D unresolved. Trimming stripped 4 bases from V and 0 bases from J, with 10 bases between. Germline loops: CDR1 MNHEY, CDR2 SVGAGI. The CDR3 covers 14 residues. CDR3 sequence: CASSLTSTSYEQYF. Here the CDR3 DNA reads TGTGCCAGCAGTTTAACCAGCACCTCCTACGAGCAGTACTTC.

The chain combines TRBV7-9 with TRBJ2-5; D is ambiguous. Germline V CDR1 and CDR2: SEHNR, FQNEAQ (reference sequence). V lost 2 bases and J lost 3, with 1 base in between. This CDR3 has 11 amino acids. This CDR3 is CASSLKETQYF. The CDR3 nucleotides read TGTGCCAGCAGCTTAAAAGAGACCCAGTACTTC. Full variable domain (missing parts from reference TRBV7-9 and TRBJ2-5): DTGVSQNPRHKITKRGQNVTFRCDPISEHNRLYWYRQTLGQGPEFLTYFQNEAQLEKSRLLSDRFSAERPKGSFSTLEIQRTEQGDSAMYLCASSLKETQYFGPGTRLLVL.